This TCR beta chain stems from a study of regulatory T cells in long-lasting Graves disease (dated by TCRdb to the early 2020s). About the full investigation: In the newly diagnosed Graves' disease group, patients had been taking antithyroid drugs for less than 3 months. Persistent Graves' disease patients were compared with newly diagnosed Graves' disease patients by peripheral blood TCR sequencing and RNA sequencing. The study was conducted in China and was registered as a clinical trial. A total of around 35 samples were covered by TCR sequencing, comprising approximately 13 persistent and roughly 20 newly diagnosed Graves' disease patients. Summary of the overall study and its limitations: Persistent disease showed preferential use of TRBV28, TRBJ1-2 and TRBJ2-5, whereas newly diagnosed disease favored TRBV20-1 and TRBJ2-1. Sequencing and analysis were restricted to the TCR beta chain. Patients with persistent disease shared more public clonotypes (approximately 2,500) than newly diagnosed patients did (roughly 970). Lower TCR Shannon entropy and fewer highly expanded clones were observed in persistent Graves' disease patients than in newly diagnosed patients, which suggested clonal expansion. Because the primary lesion, thyroid tissue, could not be accessed, the study looked at peripheral blood alone. The small sample size was acknowledged by the authors as a limitation that may reduce accuracy.

This clonotype came up a few times. Its antigen is currently not known. Base qualities are not at hand, and no much larger clone is one base apart. The sample's time point label, decoded: newly diagnosed GD, antithyroid drugs for less than 3 months. For both TCR sequencing and RNA sequencing, RNA was extracted from PBMCs using TRIzol. Graves' disease was diagnosed according to American Thyroid Association guidelines. Patients were recruited from an endocrinology department in Xi'an, China. From each patient, around 9 milliliters of peripheral blood was collected into an EDTA anticoagulant tube. Ficoll Paque Plus density gradient separation was used to isolate PBMCs, and no further T cell sorting was done. An Agilent 2100 Bioanalyzer and agarose gel were used to check RNA quality, and a NanoDrop 2000 was used to measure RNA concentration. Receptor amplification or capture employed multiplex PCR. The run used an Illumina HiSeq 4000. To build TCR beta libraries, CDR3 regions were amplified by Arm-PCR using iRepertoire HTBI primers. Before sequencing, the PCR products underwent gel purification. The original methods were these. Gene usage analysis of CDR3 amino acid clonotypes relied on the 60 to 65 TRBV and over 13 TRBJ segments identified across samples. COPE and FqMerger were used to merge the filtered high-quality paired reads into contigs. BLAST was used to align contigs to IMGT TRBV, TRBD and TRBJ reference genes, with CDR3 defined following IMGT. Clonotypes above 0.1% frequency were classified as highly expanded clones. Shannon entropy served as the measure of repertoire diversity, while the Gini coefficient captured V-J evenness. Clonotypes shared by more than one individual were considered public. The public reads were run again by TCRdb, first through fastp at Q25 and then through MiXCR, and only productive beta chains were kept. Each record represents a unique CDR3 protein, reported with the most common genes and DNA among its rows. The authors' filters were not applied to this entry. The sample table holds about 420,000 distinct CDR3 sequences, of which about a sixth were seen once. The ten most abundant clones make up roughly 23% of the sample.

Sequences MGHRA (CDR1) and YSYEKL (CDR2) are obtained from the germline V gene. Cut back by 0 bases and 6 bases, the V and J ends lie 10 bases apart. The CDR3 starts with the cysteine, ends with the phenylalanine, and has 14 residues. This entry keeps only the CDR3 DNA: 42 bases, framed from base 1. These data were likewise used in another study, on T cells in Graves' hyperthyroidism and ophthalmopathy. Taken from the second paper: Graves' hyperthyroidism was defined as stable when no progression to ophthalmopathy occurred over 18 months of follow-up. The hyperthyroidism patients were between 18 and 65 years old and newly diagnosed, with a disease duration of less than 2 months. Patients with uncontrolled infections, other autoimmune diseases, pregnancy or lactation were excluded. Diagnoses relied on clinical symptoms, serum thyroxine and TRAb, thyroid ultrasound and orbital computed tomography. A first-round RT-PCR of the TCR CDR3 used the HTBI primer set with the Qiagen OneStep RT-PCR kit. Blood samples also contained most of the expanded thyroid clonotypes (frequency above 0.001), which suggests that blood repertoires may reflect thyroid immune responses. Ophthalmopathy was separated from stable hyperthyroidism by a 13 V-J signature model, with over 85% sensitivity and approximately 81% specificity obtained in cross-validation and 80%/75% obtained in testing. During validation, the model predicted progression to ophthalmopathy a median of around six months ahead of onset, with almost 71% sensitivity and 72% to 80% specificity. TCR V-J signatures able to tell the groups apart were searched for in a discovery cohort of 90 to 100 patients, of whom 43 had Graves' ophthalmopathy and about 60 had stable Graves' hyperthyroidism. Prospective prediction of ophthalmopathy was tested in an independent validation cohort consisting of roughly 20 hyperthyroidism patients and around 16 patients who later progressed to ophthalmopathy. For training and testing, the 110 or so patients in the discovery cohort were randomly divided in a 7:3 ratio. In addition, the study compared T-cell repertoires in thyroid tissue and in blood from six Graves' hyperthyroidism patients. Following sampling, methimazole starting at 30 mg daily was given to hyperthyroidism patients, and high-dose intravenous methylprednisolone was given to ophthalmopathy patients. Libraries were constructed in a second round of multiplex PCR, after which size selection and purification were carried out. The libraries were sequenced on an Illumina HiSeq2000 using paired-end 100 bp reads. SOAPnuke was used to process the raw data, with reads discarded if the reads contained adapters or uncalled bases, had a mean Phred below 15, or lacked an exact constant-primer or identifier match. COPE v1.2.5 was used to merge high-quality paired reads, and clonotypes were defined as unique nucleotide sequences. MiTCR v1.1 was used to align clonotypes to the IMGT TRBV, TRBD and TRBJ reference segments. Only V-J combinations with frequency above 0.0001, covering about 99% of repertoires, were analysed. The TCS score was defined as the ratio of F50 (clonal expansion) to E x V (chaos), calculated using BLOSUM62-based TCRdist between CDR3 peptides within each V-J. Welch's t-statistics and random forest reduced some 510 V-J features to about 12, which were used in a naive Bayes classifier (R e1071). Sample size was not statistically predetermined, and blinding of investigators to group allocation was not performed. The paper describes TCR Vbeta CDR3 sequencing of more than 120 peripheral blood samples, made up of approximately 40 ophthalmopathy patients, 70 to 75 hyperthyroidism patients and about 17 progressor patients.

Recombination connected TRBV4-1 to TRBJ2-3, with the D segment identity uncertain. The origin of this receptor is a woman under 30 with Graves disease. Donor details come from another sample of the same person, matched by shared clones. The sample here was peripheral blood mononuclear cells (PBMCs), taken at new diagnosis, from a patient treated with antithyroid drugs. The CDR3 has the sequence CASSQDRLEDTQYF. The DNA is as follows: TGCGCCAGCAGCCAAGATCGACTCGAGGATACGCAGTATTTT.